The source of this T cell receptor (beta chain) is a study of blood T cell repertoires in COVID-19. The CDR3 has 16 residues. J gave up 0 bases and V 0 bases, and 5 bases lay outside the gene matches. From germline, CDR1 is SGDLS and CDR2 YYNGEE. Method: immunoSEQ multiplex PCR; TCRdb's copy keeps in-frame clones and lacks some. The sample comprises around 150,000 clones, around 80% of which are singletons, and about 10% rests with the top ten. The rearrangement uses TRBV9 and TRBJ1-1; 7 nucleotides match TRBD1. Sample: peripheral blood. The TCR comes from a man aged 55 to 69 who had recovered from COVID-19. CDR3 bases: TGTGCCAGCAGCGTAGCCCCGGACAGGTTGAACACTGAAGCTTTCTTT. Its protein is CASSVAPDRLNTEAFF.